This passage covers 2 T cell receptor beta chains from one sample sequenced in a study of T cells after yellow fever vaccination. TCRdb recomputed calls from the 5' RACE reads with MiXCR, one row per CDR3 protein. The sample lists about 75,000 distinct CDR3 sequences; around 7.7% were seen once. Source: CD8+ T cells sorted from PBMCs, taken 10 to 11 days after the first yellow fever vaccination. Receptors originate from a man aged 18 to 35 who received the YFV17D yellow fever vaccine.

This clonotype has a single count. The genes are TRBV6-8 and TRBJ1-2, with D hard to call. V was cut by 9 bases and J by 4 bases, with 12 bases left in between. This CDR3 contains 12 residues. Germline CDR1 reads MNHGY; CDR2 reads SAAAGT. The CDR3 DNA reads TGTGCCAGGCTTACGTCGACCTATGGCTACACCTTC. It yields the protein CARLTSTYGYTF.

Ten or more counts support this clonotype. The chain is built from TRBV12-3 or TRBV12-4 and TRBJ2-7, with 8 bases matching TRBD1. The CDR3 is made up of 14 amino acids. The V segment lost 6 bases and the J segment 0 bases; nucleotides outside the gene matches: 4. The chain's CDR3 is CASSDRGDSYEQYF. CDR3 sequence (DNA): TGTGCCAGCAGCGACAGGGGCGACTCCTACGAGCAGTACTTC.